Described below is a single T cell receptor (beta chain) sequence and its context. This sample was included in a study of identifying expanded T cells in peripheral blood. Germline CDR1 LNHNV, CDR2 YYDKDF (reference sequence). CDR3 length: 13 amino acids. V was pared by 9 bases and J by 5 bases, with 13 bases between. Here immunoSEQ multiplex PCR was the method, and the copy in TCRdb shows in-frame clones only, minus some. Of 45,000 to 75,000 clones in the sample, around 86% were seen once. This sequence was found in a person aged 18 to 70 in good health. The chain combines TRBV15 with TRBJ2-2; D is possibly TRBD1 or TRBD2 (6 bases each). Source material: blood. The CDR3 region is CATGGGRTGELFF. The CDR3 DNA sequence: TGTGCCACTGGAGGGGGGCGAACCGGGGAGCTGTTTTTT.